These T cell receptor beta chains were read from a single sample in a study of blood T cell repertoires in COVID-19. Profiled with immunoSEQ multiplex PCR; TCRdb holds only in-frame clones, not every one. The table includes about 44,000 clones, 84% detected once. The source material was peripheral blood. The source is a human donor in a cohort sampled during active COVID-19. The CDR3 runs from the conserved cysteine through the conserved F or W. The D gene is left open where the match is weak. The size of a clone is reported for some rows only, either as once, few or many, or as a class for expanded clones.

>TRBV7-9|TRBJ2-5|-|-
CASSGRNVQGNTWTQYF
TGTGCCAGCAGCGGACGCAACGTACAGGGTAACACATGGACCCAGTACTTC
>TRBV6-5|TRBJ2-7|many|TRBD2
CASTGTSGSYEQYF
TGTGCCAGCACCGGGACTAGCGGGTCCTACGAGCAGTACTTC
>TRBV19|TRBJ1-5|-|TRBD1
CASSIQGAGQPQHF
TGTGCCAGTAGTATTCAGGGGGCTGGCCAGCCCCAGCATTTT
>TRBV18|TRBJ2-5|-|-
CASSPISRGPQETQYF
TGTGCCAGCTCACCAATCTCGCGGGGACCTCAAGAGACCCAGTACTTC
>TRBV5-1|TRBJ2-1|-|TRBD1
CASSFILRDRADNEQFF
TGCGCCAGCAGCTTCATACTACGGGACAGGGCTGACAATGAGCAGTTCTTC
>TRBV6-6|TRBJ2-1|-|-
CASSYTTDPYNEQFF
TGTGCCAGCAGTTACACGACAGATCCCTACAATGAGCAGTTCTTC
>TRBV6-5|TRBJ2-2|-|-
CASSPRLGNTGELFF
TGTGCCAGCAGTCCCCGACTGGGGAACACCGGGGAGCTGTTTTTT
>TRBV5-5|TRBJ2-7|once|TRBD1
CASSRALPGGGSYEQYF
TGTGCCAGCAGCCGGGCGTTACCAGGGGGCGGCTCCTACGAGCAGTACTTC
>TRBV3-1/TRBV3-2|TRBJ1-3|many|-
CASSQRGRGNTIYF
TGTGCCAGCAGCCAAAGGGGAAGGGGAAACACCATATATTTT
>TRBV2|TRBJ1-2|-|-
CASSEVQGDYGYTF
TGTGCCAGCAGTGAAGTACAGGGAGACTATGGCTACACCTTC
>TRBV12-3/TRBV12-4|TRBJ1-1|-|-
CASSVHRESEAFF
TGTGCCAGCAGTGTCCACAGGGAGTCTGAAGCTTTCTTT
>TRBV6-2/TRBV6-3|TRBJ1-4|-|-
CASSSTDATNEKLFF
TGTGCCAGCAGTTCGACAGATGCAACTAATGAAAAACTGTTTTTT
>TRBV4-3|TRBJ1-1|few|-
CASSRIRGTEAFF
TGCGCCAGCAGCCGAATCAGGGGAACTGAAGCTTTCTTT
>TRBV14|TRBJ2-2|once|-
CASSQDWTFYTGELFF
TGTGCCAGCAGCCAAGATTGGACTTTTTACACCGGGGAGCTGTTTTTT
>TRBV19|TRBJ2-6|-|-
CASSDRRSSGANVLTF
TGTGCCAGTAGCGACAGGAGATCCTCTGGGGCCAACGTCCTGACTTTC
>TRBV30|TRBJ1-2|few|-
CAWYGYNYGYTF
TGTGCCTGGTACGGTTATAACTATGGCTACACCTTC
>TRBV15|TRBJ1-5|-|-
CATSRDPEANQPQHF
TGTGCCACCAGCAGAGATCCCGAAGCCAATCAGCCCCAGCATTTT
>TRBV6-2/TRBV6-3|TRBJ1-2|-|TRBD1
CASSNIRTGNGYTF
TGTGCCAGCAGTAACATCCGGACAGGGAATGGCTACACCTTC
>TRBV5-4|TRBJ1-4|-|TRBD1
CASSTRQGTTPTNEKLFF
TGTGCCAGCAGCACCCGACAGGGGACTACCCCAACTAATGAAAAACTGTTTTTT
>TRBV27|TRBJ2-3|-|TRBD1
CASRHDWGQDLTDTQYF
TGTGCCAGCAGACACGACTGGGGACAGGACCTCACAGATACGCAGTATTTT
>TRBV28|TRBJ1-3|-|-
CASRLTGPGNTIYF
TGTGCCAGCCGACTGACAGGACCCGGAAACACCATATATTTT
>TRBV4-1|TRBJ1-1|-|-
CASSQDPREANTEAFF
TGCGCCAGCAGCCAAGATCCCCGGGAAGCGAACACTGAAGCTTTCTTT
>TRBV5-4|TRBJ2-5|-|TRBD1
CASSLKATGGQETQYF
TGTGCCAGCAGCTTGAAGGCGACAGGGGGCCAAGAGACCCAGTACTTC
>TRBV7-9|TRBJ2-3|-|TRBD2
CASSKGLEIDTQYF
TGTGCCAGCAGCAAGGGACTAGAAATAGATACGCAGTATTTT
>TRBV3-1/TRBV3-2|TRBJ1-1|-|-
CASSQEAIRNTEAFF
TGTGCCAGCAGCCAAGAAGCTATACGGAACACTGAAGCTTTCTTT
>TRBV30|TRBJ1-6|-|-
CAWRVRGGSPLHF
TGTGCCTGGAGGGTTAGGGGTGGTTCACCCCTCCACTTT
>TRBV5-4|TRBJ2-1|-|TRBD1
CASSLRSGTGGDEQFF
TGTGCCAGCAGCTTGAGGTCCGGGACAGGGGGCGATGAGCAGTTCTTC
>TRBV6-1|TRBJ1-1|-|-
CASSEARNTEAFF
TGTGCCAGCAGTGAAGCCAGGAACACTGAAGCTTTCTTT
>TRBV12-5|TRBJ2-5|few|TRBD2
CASGVGLVETQYF
TGTGCTAGTGGTGTAGGACTAGTAGAGACCCAGTACTTC
>TRBV5-1|TRBJ1-3|-|TRBD1
CASSPAPGGSNGSGNTIYF
TGCGCCAGCAGCCCGGCCCCAGGGGGCTCTAACGGTTCAGGAAACACCATATATTTT
>TRBV12-3/TRBV12-4|TRBJ1-5|-|-
CASRGGNQPQHF
TGTGCCAGCAGGGGAGGGAATCAGCCCCAGCATTTT
>TRBV7-2|TRBJ2-7|-|-
CASSLGSDIGAYEQYF
TGTGCCAGCAGCTTAGGTTCGGACATCGGCGCCTACGAGCAGTACTTC
>TRBV2|TRBJ1-1|-|-
CASSARNTEAFF
TGTGCCAGCAGTGCCAGGAACACTGAAGCTTTCTTT
>TRBV19|TRBJ1-3|few|-
CASSIRSSGNTIYF
TGTGCCAGTAGTATAAGGAGCTCTGGAAACACCATATATTTT